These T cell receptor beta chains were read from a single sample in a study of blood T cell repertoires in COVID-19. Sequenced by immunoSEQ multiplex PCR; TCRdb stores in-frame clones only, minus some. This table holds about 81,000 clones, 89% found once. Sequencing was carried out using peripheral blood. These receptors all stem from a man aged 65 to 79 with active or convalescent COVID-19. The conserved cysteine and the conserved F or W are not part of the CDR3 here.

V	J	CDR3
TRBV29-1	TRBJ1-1	SVLRGQNAEAF
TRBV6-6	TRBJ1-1	ASSHQGVWTEAF
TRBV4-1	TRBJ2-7	ASSQEETNTYEQY
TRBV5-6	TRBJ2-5	ASSDTGTGGAETQY
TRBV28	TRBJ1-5	ASSLNGNGYQPQH
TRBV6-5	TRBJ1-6	ASEWGRGNSPLH
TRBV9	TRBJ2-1	ASSPRGLGAYNEQF
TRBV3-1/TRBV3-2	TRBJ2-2	ASSRLVGTSLGELF
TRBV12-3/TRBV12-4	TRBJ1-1	ASRDQVVTEAF
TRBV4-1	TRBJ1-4	ASSLRGHRDNEKLF
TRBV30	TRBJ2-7	AWSRGDLYEQY
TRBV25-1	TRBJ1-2	ASSDPGQGNYGYT
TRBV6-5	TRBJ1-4	ASREPGTNEKLF
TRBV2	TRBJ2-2	ASSATGTGELF
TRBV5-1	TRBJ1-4	ASSRGDTNEKLF
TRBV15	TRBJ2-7	ATSRVGTLAEQY
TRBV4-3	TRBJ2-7	ASSHVSGVNTYEQY
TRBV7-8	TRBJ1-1	ASSLLFTERGNTEAF
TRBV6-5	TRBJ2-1	ASSRGQSSYNEQF
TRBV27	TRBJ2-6	ASSFRGEAAGANVLT
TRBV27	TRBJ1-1	ASSSGRGMNTEAF
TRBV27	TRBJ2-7	ASSSRETVYEQY
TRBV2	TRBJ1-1	ASNTGGTEAF
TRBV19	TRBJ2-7	ASSLPGGEQY
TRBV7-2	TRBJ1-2	ASSLVPALLQGADGYT
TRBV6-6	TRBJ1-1	ASSEDSLNTEAF
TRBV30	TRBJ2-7	AWSSITRYEQY
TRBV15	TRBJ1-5	ATSSRPYSNNQPQH
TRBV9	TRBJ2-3	ASSVGVRGSTDTQY
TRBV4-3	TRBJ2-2	ASSQDIQRGTPNTGELF
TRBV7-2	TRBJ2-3	ASSLRDTTDTQY
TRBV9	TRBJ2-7	ASSAGTGGLSLY
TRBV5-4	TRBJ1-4	ASSARAGEKLF
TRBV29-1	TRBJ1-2	SAADYGYT
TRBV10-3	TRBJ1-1	ASGDTEAF
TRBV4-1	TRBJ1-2	ASSQEVVRGYYGYT
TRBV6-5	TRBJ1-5	ASSYRGQISQPQH
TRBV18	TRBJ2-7	ASSPGGKEQY